This T cell receptor (beta chain) was profiled in a study of blood T cell repertoires in COVID-19. Authors' analysis steps: Reference gene primers were amplified, and this amplification served to estimate nucleated cell counts. The protocol was immunoSEQ multiplex PCR, while the TCRdb copy is restricted to in-frame clones and leaves out a portion. V and J calls and clone size are those listed in that table; D and trimming were worked out from the DNA. The sample includes more than 300,000 clones, nearly 90% of them seen just once. This clonotype was obtained from a woman in her thirties or forties with COVID-19, enrolled during active disease. Material for sequencing was peripheral blood.

CDR3: CASSIGTFEQTQYF. The CDR3 DNA reads as TGTGCCAGCAGCATCGGGACATTTGAACAGACCCAGTACTTC. The chain carries TRBV9 and TRBJ2-5, with a weak D call TRBD1 (6 bases). The length of the CDR3 is 14 residues. Germline CDR1 SGDLS, CDR2 YYNGEE. The V and J ends lost 4 bases and 6 bases respectively, with 16 bases between them.